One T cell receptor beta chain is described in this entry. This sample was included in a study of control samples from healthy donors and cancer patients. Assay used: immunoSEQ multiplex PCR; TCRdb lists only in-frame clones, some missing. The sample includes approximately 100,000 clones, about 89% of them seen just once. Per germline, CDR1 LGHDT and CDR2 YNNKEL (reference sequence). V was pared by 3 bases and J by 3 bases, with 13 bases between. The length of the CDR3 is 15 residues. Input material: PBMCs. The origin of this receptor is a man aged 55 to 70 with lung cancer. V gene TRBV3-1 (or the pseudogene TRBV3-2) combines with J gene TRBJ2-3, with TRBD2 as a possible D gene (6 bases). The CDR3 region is CASSQGSGVTDTQYF. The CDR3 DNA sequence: TGTGCCAGCAGCCAGGGCTCGGGGGTAACAGATACGCAGTATTTT.